Each of the 22 T cell receptor beta chains below was sequenced from the same sample in a study of tumor-infiltrating lymphocytes in primary liver carcinoma. TCR beta cDNA came from around 0.5 ug total RNA, primed with a constant-region primer. Researchers made the TCR beta libraries by running three nested multiplex PCR rounds with slightly modified ARM-PCR. The study ran its first two PCR rounds for around 10 cycles each, using TRBV1-TRBV30 forward primers and a C-beta reverse primer. TCRdb fed the multiplex PCR reads into MiXCR, producing one record per CDR3 protein. The sample includes fewer than 110,000 distinct CDR3 sequences, around 66% of them seen just once. Joint extraction of RNA and DNA used about 17-31 mg of bulk tissue that was unsorted. Input material: liver tumor tissue from sampling region 2. The subset denotes: tumor region T2, inferior pole. The receptors come from a woman aged 55-70 years with primary liver carcinoma and hepatitis B virus infection.

A word on this clonotype: The junction departs from the called germline gene at one end, perhaps through a read error. V is TRBV5-1 and J is TRBJ2-1; perhaps TRBD2 as D (5 bases). The germline gives CDR1 SGHRS, CDR2 YFSETQ. This CDR3 comprises 16 residues. CDR3: CVSGLSPQSRNNEQFF. In DNA form, the CDR3 reads TGCGTCAGCGGCTTATCACCCCAATCTAGGAACAATGAGCAGTTCTTC.

The chain couples TRBV30 to TRBJ1-2; TRBD1 might be the D (5 bases). Per germline, CDR1 GTSNPN and CDR2 SVGIG (reference sequence). This CDR3 contains 13 residues. Trimming cost V 2 bases and J 7 bases, with 14 bases left between them. This chain's CDR3 is CAWSRDRVGGYTF. CDR3 coding DNA: TGTGCCTGGAGTAGGGACCGGGTCGGTGGCTACACCTTC.

The rearrangement links TRBV11-3 to TRBJ2-1; no reliable D call. There are 17 residues in the CDR3. Germline assignment: CDR1 SGHNT and CDR2 YENEEA. V lost 2 bases, J lost 1 base, and 15 bases lay in between. DNA of the CDR3: TGTGCCAGCAGCTTAAGTACCAGGAGTTTTTCCTACAATGAGCAGTTCTTC. Translated, it gives CASSLSTRSFSYNEQFF.

The genes are TRBV5-1 and TRBJ1-1; D unresolved. Trimming shortened V by 7 bases and J by 7 bases, and 11 bases separated the two germline ends. Germline CDR1 SGHRS, CDR2 YFSETQ. This CDR3 has 11 residues. For the CDR3, the DNA is TGCGCCAGCTCCACGAGCATTGAAGCTTTCTTT. Translation gives CASSTSIEAFF.

As to this clonotype: One end of the junction does not line up with germline, which may come from a read error. Written as DNA, the CDR3 is TGCGCCGGCAGTCTAGAACAGGGGTGGCAGCCCCAACATTTT. It is translated as CAGSLEQGWQPQHF. The gene calls are TRBV4-1 and TRBJ1-5; 7 bases line up with TRBD1. This CDR3 is built from 14 residues. The germline V gene encodes CDR1 MGHRA and CDR2 YSYEKL.

The V and J genes are TRBV7-9 and TRBJ2-1; weak D call: TRBD1 (6 bases). Trimming cost V 1 base and J 8 bases, with 12 bases left between them. The CDR3 has 14 residues. Looked up from germline, CDR1 is SEHNR and CDR2 is FQNEAQ (reference sequence). The CDR3 protein is CASSLGTVDYEQFF. The CDR3 DNA is TGTGCCAGCAGCTTAGGGACAGTAGACTATGAGCAGTTCTTC.

Regarding this clonotype: The junction departs from germline at one end; a sequencing error may be responsible. The gene calls are TRBV6-5 and TRBJ1-6; D is unresolved. The CDR3 has 15 amino acids. Germline V gives CDR1 MNHEY, CDR2 SVGAGI. CDR3 residues: CASSCSGSVGSPFHF. The CDR3 bases are TGTGCCAGCAGTTGCTCTGGGAGTGTTGGATCACCCTTCCACTTT.

A remark on this clonotype: Because it lacks the conserved phenylalanine or tryptophan at the end, this CDR3 is likely a read error. V is TRBV4-1 and J is TRBJ1-1; D remains ambiguous. This CDR3 has 16 residues. Per germline, CDR1 MGHRA and CDR2 YSYEKL. Here the CDR3 reads CASSQDRGGGRTEAFS. CDR3 bases: TGTGCCAGCAGCCAAGACCGTGGTGGCGGGAGGACTGAAGCTTTCTCT.

Comments on this clonotype: Given the absence of the conserved phenylalanine or tryptophan at the CDR3 end, a read error is likely. V usage is TRBV11-3 and J usage is TRBJ2-1; TRBD2 might be the D (5 bases). Germline CDR1 and CDR2: SGHNT and YENEEA. The CDR3 sequence is 15 residues long. The CDR3 is CASSPRGSVNNEQFL. The CDR3 bases are TGCGCCAGCAGCCCTCGGGGTAGCGTGAACAATGAGCAGTTCCTC.

With respect to this clonotype: Mismatch with germline at one junction end may stem from a read error. The genes are TRBV5-6 and TRBJ1-2; 8 bases align to TRBD1. CDR1 and CDR2 (germline): SGHDT, YYEEEE. The CDR3 is made up of 14 amino acids. The CDR3 DNA reads TGTGCCAGCAGGCGGTACAGGGGGAACTGTGGCTACACCTTC. Protein product: CASRRYRGNCGYTF.

As for this clonotype: Germline is not matched at one junction end, which may reflect a read error. This chain links TRBV11-2 with TRBJ2-3; 11 bases fit TRBD2. Germline assignment: CDR1 SGHAT and CDR2 FQNNGV. The CDR3 totals 15 residues. This CDR3 reads CISSPGLAGPDRQYF. The CDR3, as DNA: TGTATCAGTAGCCCTGGACTAGCGGGCCCAGATAGGCAGTATTTT. The entire variable domain, with the rest obtained from reference TRBV11-2 and TRBJ2-3, is as follows: EAGVAQSPRYKIIEKRQSVAFWCNPISGHATLYWYQQILGQGPKLLIQFQNNGVVDDSQLPKDRFSAERLKGVDSTLKIQPAKLEDSAVYLCISSPGLAGPDRQYFGPGTRLTVL.

This chain links TRBV7-8 with TRBJ1-3; D is unclear. CDR3 length: 14 amino acids. Trimming stripped 5 bases from V and 2 bases from J, with 10 bases between. Per germline, CDR1 SGHVS and CDR2 FQNEAQ. CDR3 coding DNA: TGTGCCAGCAGCCCCGGGGATGCTGGAAACACCATATATTTT. Translated: CASSPGDAGNTIYF.

V is TRBV28 and J is TRBJ1-1; 7 nucleotides line up with TRBD1. The CDR3 spans 15 residues. V dropped 9 bases and J dropped 2; count of bases not matched to a gene: 12. Germline loops: CDR1 MDHEN, CDR2 SYDVKM. In nucleotides, the CDR3 is TGTGCCAGTAGTCCGACGGGACAGAGTAACACTGAAGCTTTCTTT. Its protein is CASSPTGQSNTEAFF.

As to this clonotype: Without the conserved terminal phenylalanine or tryptophan, this CDR3 likely stems from a read error. This chain uses TRBV11-2 with TRBJ2-1, with 8 bases aligning to TRBD2. From germline, CDR1 is SGHAT and CDR2 FQNNGV. This CDR3 contains 16 residues. This CDR3 is CASSLGLAGDYNEQFV. In DNA, the CDR3 is TGTGCAAGCAGCCTCGGGCTAGCGGGCGATTACAATGAGCAGTTCGTC.

In regard to this clonotype: One end of the junction is discordant with germline, which a read error may explain. The CDR3 DNA reads TGTGCCGGCAGTTATTTCGGAGGGGGCACTGAAGCTTTCTTT. Protein sequence: CAGSYFGGGTEAFF. This chain joins TRBV6-5 and TRBJ1-1; the D gene is possibly TRBD1 (6 bases). Germline V gene sequence: CDR1 MNHEY, CDR2 SVGAGI. This CDR3 region has 14 residues.

There are a few counts of this clonotype. The chain links TRBV21-1 to TRBJ1-5. TRBV21-1 is given as a pseudogene. The CDR3 consists of 15 residues. CDR3 DNA sequence: TGTGCCAGCAGCAAAGGGATACGCCGCAATCAGCCCCAGCATTTT. This encodes CASSKGIRRNQPQHF.

The chain recombines TRBV6-5 with TRBJ1-5; TRBD1 matches at 8 bases. V lost 9 bases and J lost 8; bases outside the gene matches: 15. The CDR3 is made up of 15 amino acids. Germline loops: CDR1 MNHEY, CDR2 SVGAGI. CDR3 DNA: TGTGCCAGTAGACCCCAAACGGACAGGGATAAGCCCCAGCATTTT. Protein: CASRPQTDRDKPQHF.

In the case of this clonotype: Its ends do not fully match the called genes, so a read error is possible. V and J are TRBV11-3 and TRBJ2-1; 9 positions agree with TRBD2. Germline lookup yields CDR1 SGHNT and CDR2 YENEEA. CDR3 length equals 16 residues. The CDR3: CASSVTSGDQYNEEFF. CDR3 coding DNA: TGTGCCAGCAGCGTGACTAGCGGAGACCAATACAATGAGGAGTTCTTC.

As regards this clonotype: A junction boundary mismatches the germline segment, possibly from a read error. V is TRBV11-2 and J is TRBJ2-5; 9 nucleotides agree with TRBD2. From germline, CDR1 is SGHAT and CDR2 FQNNGV. The CDR3 consists of 16 residues. CDR3 coding DNA: TGTGCCAGCAGCTACTCCCGTGGTTGCGGGAGGGAGACCCACTACTTC. The encoded protein is CASSYSRGCGRETHYF.

Remarks on this clonotype: At one end, the junction sequence differs from germline, possibly due to a read error. The V call is TRBV12-3 or TRBV12-4, the J call TRBJ2-1; 10 bases match TRBD2. The CDR3 contains 18 residues. CDR3 bases: TGTGCCAGGAGTTTGGAGCGGGAGGGCCTCCGATCCTACAATGAGCAGTTCTTC. Its translation: CARSLEREGLRSYNEQFF.

With regard to this clonotype: Mismatch with germline at one junction end may stem from a read error. The CDR3 here is CTIARGTAMNTEAFF. Here the CDR3 DNA reads TGTACCATCGCGAGAGGGACAGCTATGAACACTGAAGCTTTCTTT. This chain links TRBV10-3 with TRBJ1-1; 7 nucleotides match TRBD1. Germline V lookup: CDR1 ENHRY, CDR2 SYGVKD. The CDR3 contains 15 residues.

With regard to this clonotype: A read error may produce the germline difference seen at one junction end. V usage is TRBV11-2 and J usage is TRBJ2-2; TRBD2 might be the D (5 bases). Per germline, CDR1 SGHAT and CDR2 FQNNGV. There are 9 residues in the CDR3. The CDR3 DNA follows: TGTGCCAGCATTTGGGGAGCTGTTTTT. Translation gives CASIWGAVF.